The entry below gives a single T cell receptor (beta chain) sequence along with its context. The sample comes from a study of CD8+ T cells in alopecia areata. In each case, RNA was isolated and then reverse transcribed into cDNA as the sequencing template. Profiling relied on immunoSEQ multiplex PCR, and the TCRdb table lists in-frame clones only, not all of them. This table holds roughly 150,000 clones, more than 75% found once. Germline CDR1 SGHAT, CDR2 FQNNGV. V shed 11 bases, J shed 5 bases, and the junction held 16 bases outside the gene matches. The length of the CDR3 is 17 residues. This receptor was obtained from a human donor with alopecia areata. The V call is TRBV11-2, the J call TRBJ2-5, with 14 bases identical to TRBD2. Sequenced material: CD8+ T cells sorted from blood, taken at week 0. CDR3 coding DNA: TGTGCCGGGTCGACTAGCGGGAGGGCCCCCGTGTGGGAGACCCAGTACTTC. Its translation is CAGSTSGRAPVWETQYF. The full variable domain, rest sourced from reference TRBV11-2 and TRBJ2-5, is EAGVAQSPRYKIIEKRQSVAFWCNPISGHATLYWYQQILGQGPKLLIQFQNNGVVDDSQLPKDRFSAERLKGVDSTLKIQPAKLEDSAVYLCAGSTSGRAPVWETQYFGPGTRLLVL.